What follows are 12 T cell receptor beta chains derived from one specimen sequenced in a study of blood T cell repertoires in COVID-19. TCRdb's copy holds only in-frame clones and misses some; the assay was immunoSEQ multiplex PCR. The table records approximately 260,000 clones, 85% to 90% of them present only once. The sample consisted of peripheral blood. These receptors came from a woman aged 40 to 50 who had recovered from COVID-19.

This rearrangement joins TRBV2 to TRBJ1-5; no clear D gene. CDR1 is SNHLY and CDR2 is FYNNEI in the germline V gene. Trimming stripped 2 bases from V and 11 bases from J, with 22 bases between. This CDR3 has 16 amino acids. CDR3 sequence (DNA): TGTGCCAGCAGTGAAACTTTAGGACTGAGACAAACGGCCCAGCATTTT. Residues: CASSETLGLRQTAQHF.

This clone turned up a few times. This rearrangement joins TRBV19 to TRBJ2-2; 8 positions match TRBD1. V shed 8 bases, J shed 3 bases, and the junction held 8 bases outside the gene matches. The CDR3 loop spans 15 amino acids. Germline values: CDR1 LNHDA, CDR2 SQIVND (reference sequence). CDR3 region: CASGQGAFDTGELFF. The CDR3 DNA is TGTGCCAGTGGTCAGGGGGCATTCGACACCGGGGAGCTGTTTTTT.

The rearrangement links TRBV3-1 (or the pseudogene TRBV3-2) to TRBJ2-7; 10 bases align to TRBD1. The V gene's germline CDR1 is LGHDT and CDR2 YNNKEL (reference sequence). The CDR3 has 13 residues. J gave up 7 bases and V 5 bases, and 5 bases lay outside the gene matches. CDR3 sequence (DNA): TGTGCCAGCAGCTCCTCGGACAGGGGGGAGCAGTACTTC. Its protein product is CASSSSDRGEQYF.

The chain uses TRBV27 and TRBJ1-1, with TRBD1 as a possible D gene (6 bases). V was cut by 5 bases and J by 3 bases, with 16 bases left in between. Per germline, CDR1 MNHEY and CDR2 SMNVEV (reference sequence). This CDR3 is 15 amino acids long. Here the CDR3 DNA reads TGTGCCAGCAGTCCAGTCGACAGGATGTACACTGAAGCTTTCTTT. Its protein is CASSPVDRMYTEAFF.

The V and J genes are TRBV19 and TRBJ2-1; 14 positions match TRBD2. The CDR3 spans 15 residues. Germline V gene lookup returns CDR1 LNHDA and CDR2 SQIVND (reference sequence). Trimming cost V 5 bases and J 8 bases; bases outside gene matches: 5. This CDR3 reads CASSPGTSGSDEQFF. CDR3 DNA: TGTGCCAGTAGTCCCGGGACTAGCGGGAGTGATGAGCAGTTCTTC.

This chain connects TRBV6-5 to TRBJ2-1, with 14 bases fitting TRBD2. The CDR3 is 15 residues long. Germline assignment: CDR1 MNHEY and CDR2 SVGAGI. The junction had 7 bases not matched to a gene; V was cut back by 5 bases and J by 10 bases. The CDR3 region is CASSRTSGGLPEQFF. The CDR3 DNA is TGTGCCAGCAGTCGGACTAGCGGGGGGCTCCCCGAGCAGTTCTTC.

The chain is built from TRBV11-3 and TRBJ2-1; tentative D call: TRBD2 (6 bases). The ends were cut back, 5 bases at V and 7 bases at J, with 24 bases in the middle. In germline, CDR1 is SGHNT, CDR2 YENEEA. This CDR3 spans 17 amino acids. CDR3 residues: CASSPGMLFIGGNEQFF. The CDR3 bases are TGTGCCAGCAGCCCCGGGATGTTGTTCATCGGGGGAAATGAGCAGTTCTTC.

The chain recombines TRBV4-3 with TRBJ2-2; TRBD1 might be the D (6 bases). CDR1 is LGHNA, CDR2 YSLEER, per germline. The CDR3 consists of 15 residues. Trimming cost V 1 base and J 3 bases, with 9 bases left between them. The DNA of the CDR3 is TGCGCCAGCAGCCAAGGACAGGTCGACACCGGGGAGCTGTTTTTT. This sequence encodes CASSQGQVDTGELFF.

This chain connects TRBV27 to TRBJ1-1; 7 nucleotides agree with TRBD1. There are 14 residues in the CDR3. From germline, CDR1 is MNHEY and CDR2 SMNVEV (reference sequence). V shed 5 bases, J shed 1 base, and the junction held 4 bases outside the gene matches. The CDR3 coding sequence is TGTGCCAGCAGTATCACAGGGGCGAACACTGAAGCTTTCTTT. It codes for CASSITGANTEAFF.

The chain employs TRBV19 and TRBJ2-1, with D tentatively TRBD1 (6 bases). With 5 bases removed from V and 0 bases from J, the gap between germline ends came to 11 bases. The germline V gene has CDR1 LNHDA and CDR2 SQIVND (reference sequence). This CDR3 contains 15 residues. The CDR3 DNA reads as TGTGCCAGTAGTGTCGACAGGAGCTCCTACAATGAGCAGTTCTTC. It is translated as CASSVDRSSYNEQFF. The full variable domain, rest sourced from reference TRBV19 and TRBJ2-1, is DGGITQSPKYLFRKEGQNVTLSCEQNLNHDAMYWYRQDPGQGLRLIYYSQIVNDFQKGDIAEGYSVSREKKESFPLTVTSAQKNPTAFYLCASSVDRSSYNEQFFGPGTRLTVL.

The chain is built from TRBV10-2 and TRBJ1-4, with 7 bases matching TRBD1. Per germline, CDR1 WSHSY and CDR2 SAAADI. J lost 5 bases, V lost 5 bases, and 2 bases had no gene match. The CDR3 contains 13 residues. DNA for the CDR3: TGCGCCAGCAGTAACAGGGGCAATGAAAAACTGTTTTTT. Its translation: CASSNRGNEKLFF.

This clone was seen a few times. In DNA form, the CDR3 reads TGTGCCAGCAGCGCGCCCGGGACAGGGTCATCGCCCCTCCACTTT. As protein: CASSAPGTGSSPLHF. V is TRBV7-9 and J is TRBJ1-6; TRBD1 matches at 9 bases. Looked up from germline, CDR1 is SEHNR and CDR2 is FQNEAQ (reference sequence). This CDR3 has 15 amino acids. The junction had 12 bases not matched to a gene; V was cut back by 5 bases and J by 13 bases.